This TCR beta chain was recovered during a study of OX40 agonist ivuxolimab in advanced cancers. Looking at the study overall: With ivuxolimab, an agonistic anti-OX40 (CD134) antibody, patients were treated.

The protocol was immunoSEQ multiplex PCR, while the TCRdb copy is restricted to in-frame clones and leaves out a portion. This sample has tens of thousands of clones, with 94% found just once. This CDR3 has 15 amino acids. Germline V gene sequence: CDR1 MNHEY, CDR2 SMNVEV (reference sequence). V lost 5 bases and J lost 6; bases outside the gene matches: 10. The sequence came from an adult with an advanced solid tumor such as melanoma, head and neck, liver or kidney cancer. The chain links TRBV27 to TRBJ2-3, with 8 bases lining up with TRBD1. The sample here was CD4+ or CD8+ T cells sorted from blood, taken in a trial of the OX40 agonist ivuxolimab. The CDR3 here is CASSPLDRDLDTQYF. CDR3 DNA sequence: TGTGCCAGCAGTCCCCTGGACAGGGATCTTGATACGCAGTATTTT.